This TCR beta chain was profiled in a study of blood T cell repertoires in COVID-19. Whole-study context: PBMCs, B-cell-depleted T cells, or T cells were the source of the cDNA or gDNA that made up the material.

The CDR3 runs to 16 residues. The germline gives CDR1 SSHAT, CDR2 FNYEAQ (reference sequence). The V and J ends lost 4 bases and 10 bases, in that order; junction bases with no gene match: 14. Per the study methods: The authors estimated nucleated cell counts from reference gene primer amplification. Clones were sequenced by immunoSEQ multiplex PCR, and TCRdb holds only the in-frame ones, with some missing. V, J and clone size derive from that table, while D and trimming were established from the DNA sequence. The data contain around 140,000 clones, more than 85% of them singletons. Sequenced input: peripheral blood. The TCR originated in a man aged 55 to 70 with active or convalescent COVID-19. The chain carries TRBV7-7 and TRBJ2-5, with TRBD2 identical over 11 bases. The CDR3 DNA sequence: TGTGCCAGCAGCTCCCTAAGGACTAGCGGGCCGATGGACCAGTACTTC. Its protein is CASSSLRTSGPMDQYF.